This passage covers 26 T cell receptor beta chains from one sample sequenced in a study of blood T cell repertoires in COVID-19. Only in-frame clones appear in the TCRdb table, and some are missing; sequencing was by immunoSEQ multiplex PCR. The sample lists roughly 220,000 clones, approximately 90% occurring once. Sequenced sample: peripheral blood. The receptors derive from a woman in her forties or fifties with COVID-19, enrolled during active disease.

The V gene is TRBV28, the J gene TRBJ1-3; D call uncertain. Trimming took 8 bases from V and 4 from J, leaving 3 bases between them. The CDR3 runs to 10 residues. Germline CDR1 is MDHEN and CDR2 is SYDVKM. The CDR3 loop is CASLGNTIYF. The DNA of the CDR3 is TGTGCCAGCTTAGGAAACACCATATATTTT.

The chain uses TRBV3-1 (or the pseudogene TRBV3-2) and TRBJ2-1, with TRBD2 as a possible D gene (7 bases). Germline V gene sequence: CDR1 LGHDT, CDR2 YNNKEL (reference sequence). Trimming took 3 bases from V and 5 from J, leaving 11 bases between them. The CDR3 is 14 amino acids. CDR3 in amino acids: CASSQGGLNNEQFF. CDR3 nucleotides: TGTGCCAGCAGCCAGGGGGGGCTAAACAATGAGCAGTTCTTC.

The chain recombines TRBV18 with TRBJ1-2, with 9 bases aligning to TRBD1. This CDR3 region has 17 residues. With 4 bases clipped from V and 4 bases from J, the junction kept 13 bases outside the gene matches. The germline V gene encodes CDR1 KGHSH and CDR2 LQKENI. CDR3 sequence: CASSRAGTGTTGYGYTF. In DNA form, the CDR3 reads TGTGCCAGCTCACGGGCTGGGACAGGGACGACTGGCTATGGCTACACCTTC. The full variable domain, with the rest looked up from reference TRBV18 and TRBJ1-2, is NAGVMQNPRHLVRRRGQEARLRCSPMKGHSHVYWYRQLPEEGLKFMVYLQKENIIDESGMPKERFSAEFPKEGPSILRIQQVVRGDSAAYFCASSRAGTGTTGYGYTFGSGTRLTVV.

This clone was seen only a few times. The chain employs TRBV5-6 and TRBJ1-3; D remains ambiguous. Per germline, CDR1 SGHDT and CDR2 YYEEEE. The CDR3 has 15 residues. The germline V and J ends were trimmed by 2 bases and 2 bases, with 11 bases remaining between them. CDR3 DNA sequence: TGTGCCAGCAGCTTAGGCAGGCTCACTGGAAACACCATATATTTT. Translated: CASSLGRLTGNTIYF.

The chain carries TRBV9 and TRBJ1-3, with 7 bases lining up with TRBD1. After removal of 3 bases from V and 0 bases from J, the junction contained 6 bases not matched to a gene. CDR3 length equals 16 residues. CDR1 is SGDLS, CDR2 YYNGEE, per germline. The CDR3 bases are TGTGCCAGCAGCGCATCCGGGACAGCCTCTGGAAACACCATATATTTT. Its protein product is CASSASGTASGNTIYF.

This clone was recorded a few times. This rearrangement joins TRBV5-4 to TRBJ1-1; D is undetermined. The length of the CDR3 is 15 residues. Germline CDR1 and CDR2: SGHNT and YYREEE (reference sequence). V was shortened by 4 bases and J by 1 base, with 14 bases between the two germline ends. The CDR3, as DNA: TGTGCCAGCAGCCTAATTGCGAGCTCGAACACTGAAGCTTTCTTT. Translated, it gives CASSLIASSNTEAFF.

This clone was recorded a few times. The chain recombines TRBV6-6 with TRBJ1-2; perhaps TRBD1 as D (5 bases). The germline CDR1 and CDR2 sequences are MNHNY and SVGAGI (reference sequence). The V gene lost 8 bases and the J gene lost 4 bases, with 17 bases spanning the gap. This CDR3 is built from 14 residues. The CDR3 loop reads CASFREGTPYGYTF. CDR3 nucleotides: TGTGCCAGCTTCAGGGAGGGCACGCCCTATGGCTACACCTTC.

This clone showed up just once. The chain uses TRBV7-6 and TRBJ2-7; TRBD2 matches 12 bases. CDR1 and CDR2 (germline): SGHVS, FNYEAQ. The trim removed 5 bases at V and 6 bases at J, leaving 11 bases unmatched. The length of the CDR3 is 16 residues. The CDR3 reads CASSPGTSGRLGEQYF. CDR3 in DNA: TGTGCCAGCAGCCCCGGGACTAGCGGGCGCCTGGGCGAGCAGTACTTC.

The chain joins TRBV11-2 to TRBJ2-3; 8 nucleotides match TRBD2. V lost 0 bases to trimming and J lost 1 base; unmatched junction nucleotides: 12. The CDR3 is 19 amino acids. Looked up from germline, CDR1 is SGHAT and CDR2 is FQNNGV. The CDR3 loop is CASSLDLGGGAGGTDTQYF. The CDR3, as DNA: TGTGCCAGCAGCTTAGATTTGGGCGGGGGAGCGGGGGGCACAGATACGCAGTATTTT.

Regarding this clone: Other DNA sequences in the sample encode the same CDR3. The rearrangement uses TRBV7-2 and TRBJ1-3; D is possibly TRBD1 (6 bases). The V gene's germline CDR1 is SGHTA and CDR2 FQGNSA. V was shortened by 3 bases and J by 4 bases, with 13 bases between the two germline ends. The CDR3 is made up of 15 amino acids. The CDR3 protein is CASSFSQGPGNTIYF. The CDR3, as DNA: TGTGCCAGCAGCTTTTCCCAGGGGCCAGGAAACACCATATATTTT.

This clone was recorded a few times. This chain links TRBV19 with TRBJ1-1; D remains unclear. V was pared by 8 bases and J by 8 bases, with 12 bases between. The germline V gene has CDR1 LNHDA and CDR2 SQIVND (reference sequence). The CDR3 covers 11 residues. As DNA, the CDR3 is TGTGCCAGTCGGAGGGCGTCAGAAGCTTTCTTT. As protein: CASRRASEAFF.

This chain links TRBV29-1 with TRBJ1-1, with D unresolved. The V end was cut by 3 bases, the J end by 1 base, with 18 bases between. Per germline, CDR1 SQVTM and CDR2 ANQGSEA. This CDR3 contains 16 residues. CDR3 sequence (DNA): TGCAGCGTTGATGGGCGGTTTGAGGGCCCGAACACTGAAGCTTTCTTT. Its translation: CSVDGRFEGPNTEAFF.

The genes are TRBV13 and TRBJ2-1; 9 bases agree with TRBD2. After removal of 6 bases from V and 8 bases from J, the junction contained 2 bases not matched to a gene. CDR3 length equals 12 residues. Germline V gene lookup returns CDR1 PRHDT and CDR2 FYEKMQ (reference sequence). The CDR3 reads CASRGLAYEQFF. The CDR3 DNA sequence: TGTGCCAGCAGGGGACTAGCATATGAGCAGTTCTTC.

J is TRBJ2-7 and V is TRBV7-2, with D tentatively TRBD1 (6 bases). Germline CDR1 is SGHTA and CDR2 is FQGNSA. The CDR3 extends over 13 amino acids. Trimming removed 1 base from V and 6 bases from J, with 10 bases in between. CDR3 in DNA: TGTGCCAGCAGCTTAGGTCGACAGGCCGAGCAGTACTTC. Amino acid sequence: CASSLGRQAEQYF.

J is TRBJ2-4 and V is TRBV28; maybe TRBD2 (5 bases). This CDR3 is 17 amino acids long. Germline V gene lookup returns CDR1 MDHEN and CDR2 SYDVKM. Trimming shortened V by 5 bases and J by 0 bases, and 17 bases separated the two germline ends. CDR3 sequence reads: CASSPSPERIAKNIQYF. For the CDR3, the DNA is TGTGCCAGCAGTCCTAGCCCCGAGCGGATAGCCAAAAACATTCAGTACTTC.

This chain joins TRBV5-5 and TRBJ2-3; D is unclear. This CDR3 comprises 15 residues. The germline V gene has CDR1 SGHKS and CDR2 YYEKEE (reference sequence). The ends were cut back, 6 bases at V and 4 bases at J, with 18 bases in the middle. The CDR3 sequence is CASTPPELEPDTQYF. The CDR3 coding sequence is TGTGCCAGCACCCCTCCGGAGCTAGAACCAGATACGCAGTATTTT.

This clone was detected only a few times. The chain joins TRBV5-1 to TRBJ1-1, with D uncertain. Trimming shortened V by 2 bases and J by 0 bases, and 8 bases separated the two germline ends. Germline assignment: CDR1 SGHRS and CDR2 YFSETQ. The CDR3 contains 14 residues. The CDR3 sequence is CASSFLSVNTEAFF. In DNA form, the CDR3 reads TGCGCCAGCAGCTTCCTGTCGGTGAACACTGAAGCTTTCTTT.

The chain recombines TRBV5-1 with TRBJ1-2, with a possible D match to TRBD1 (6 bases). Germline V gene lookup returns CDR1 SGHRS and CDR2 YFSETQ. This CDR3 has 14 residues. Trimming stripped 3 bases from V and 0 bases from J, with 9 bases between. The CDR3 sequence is CASSSRTANYGYTF. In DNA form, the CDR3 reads TGCGCCAGCAGCTCGCGGACAGCTAACTATGGCTACACCTTC.

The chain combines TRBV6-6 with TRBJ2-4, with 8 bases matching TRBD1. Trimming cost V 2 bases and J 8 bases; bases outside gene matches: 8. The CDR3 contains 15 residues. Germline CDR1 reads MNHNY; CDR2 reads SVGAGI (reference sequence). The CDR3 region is CASSYPGQGSDIQYF. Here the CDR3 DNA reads TGTGCCAGCAGTTACCCAGGACAGGGTAGTGACATTCAGTACTTC.

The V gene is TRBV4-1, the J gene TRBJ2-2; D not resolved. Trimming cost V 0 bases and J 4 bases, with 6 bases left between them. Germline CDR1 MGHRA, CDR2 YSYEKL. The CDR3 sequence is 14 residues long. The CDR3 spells CASSQDRSTGELFF. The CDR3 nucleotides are TGCGCCAGCAGCCAAGATCGTAGCACCGGGGAGCTGTTTTTT.

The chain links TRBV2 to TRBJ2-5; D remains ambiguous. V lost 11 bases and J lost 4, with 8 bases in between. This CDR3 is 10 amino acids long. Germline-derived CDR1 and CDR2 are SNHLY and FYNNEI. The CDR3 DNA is TGTGCCCTGCGCCCAGAGACCCAGTACTTC. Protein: CALRPETQYF.

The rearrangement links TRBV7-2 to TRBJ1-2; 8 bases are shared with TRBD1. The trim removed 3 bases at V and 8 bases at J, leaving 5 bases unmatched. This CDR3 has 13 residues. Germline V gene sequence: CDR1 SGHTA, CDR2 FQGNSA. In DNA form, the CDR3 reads TGTGCCAGCAGCTTTCCAGGGGGCGGAGGCTACACCTTC. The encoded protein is CASSFPGGGGYTF. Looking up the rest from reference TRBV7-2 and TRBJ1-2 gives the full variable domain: GAGVSQSPSNKVTEKGKDVELRCDPISGHTALYWYRQSLGQGLEFLIYFQGNSAPDKSGLPSDRFSAERTGGSVSTLTIQRTQQEDSAVYLCASSFPGGGGYTFGSGTRLTVV.

The chain's CDR3 is CASSMGQNTGELFF. CDR3 in DNA: TGTGCCAGTAGTATGGGACAAAACACCGGGGAGCTGTTTTTT. The chain has TRBV19 and TRBJ2-2; D is perhaps TRBD1 (6 bases). Germline V gives CDR1 LNHDA, CDR2 SQIVND (reference sequence). Trimming took off 3 bases at V and 2 bases at J, with 7 bases between the two ends. The CDR3 is 14 amino acids.

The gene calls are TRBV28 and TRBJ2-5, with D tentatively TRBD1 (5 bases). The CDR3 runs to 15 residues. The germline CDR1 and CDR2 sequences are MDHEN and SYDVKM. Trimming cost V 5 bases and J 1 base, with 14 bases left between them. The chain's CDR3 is CASSHSDSVQETQYF. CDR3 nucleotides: TGTGCCAGCAGTCACTCTGACAGTGTCCAAGAGACCCAGTACTTC.

CDR3 DNA sequence: TGTGCCAGTAGTTCGGGGGGCAATTCACCCCTCCACTTT. It specifies CASSSGGNSPLHF. The V and J genes are TRBV19 and TRBJ1-6, with D possibly being TRBD1 (6 bases). V was pared by 5 bases and J by 7 bases, with 9 bases between. Germline CDR1 reads LNHDA; CDR2 reads SQIVND (reference sequence). The CDR3 spans 13 residues.

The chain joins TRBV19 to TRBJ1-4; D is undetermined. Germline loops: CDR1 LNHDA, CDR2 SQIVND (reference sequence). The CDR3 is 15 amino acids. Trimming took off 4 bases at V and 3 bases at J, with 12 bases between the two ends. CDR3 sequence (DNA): TGTGCCAGTAGTAGGCGGCATAACCCTAATGAAAAACTGTTTTTT. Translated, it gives CASSRRHNPNEKLFF.